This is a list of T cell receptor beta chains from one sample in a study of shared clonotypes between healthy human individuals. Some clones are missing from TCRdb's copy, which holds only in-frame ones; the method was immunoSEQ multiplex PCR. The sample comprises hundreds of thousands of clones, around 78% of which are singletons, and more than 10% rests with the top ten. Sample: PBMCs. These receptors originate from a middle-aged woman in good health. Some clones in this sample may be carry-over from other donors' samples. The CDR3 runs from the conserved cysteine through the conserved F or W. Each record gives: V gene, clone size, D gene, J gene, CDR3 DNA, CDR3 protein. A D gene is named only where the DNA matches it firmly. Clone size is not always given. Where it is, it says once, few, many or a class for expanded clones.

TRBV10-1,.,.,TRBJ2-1,TGCGCCAGCAGTGAGTCGGGCTACAATGAGCAGTTCTTC,CASSESGYNEQFF
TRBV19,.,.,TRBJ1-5,TGTGCCAGTAGTAGTGCCTCAGGAGGGTATCAGCCCCAGCATTTT,CASSSASGGYQPQHF
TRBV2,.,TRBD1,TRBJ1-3,TGTGCCAGCACAGACAGGGTCTTTGGAAACACCATATATTTT,CASTDRVFGNTIYF
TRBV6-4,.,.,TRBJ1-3,TGTGCCAGCATCAGACCTTCTGGAAACACCATATATTTT,CASIRPSGNTIYF
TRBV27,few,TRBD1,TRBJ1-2,TGTGCCAGCAGGAGGCCGGGACAGGGGGCGGGCGGCTACACCTTC,CASRRPGQGAGGYTF
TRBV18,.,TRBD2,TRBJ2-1,TGTGCCAGCTCCTCGCGGGGGGAATTGAGCTCCTACAATGAGCAGTTCTTC,CASSSRGELSSYNEQFF
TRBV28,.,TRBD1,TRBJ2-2,TGTGCCAGTCTCGGGACAGGGGGGGCCAGAACCGGGGAGCTGTTTTTT,CASLGTGGARTGELFF
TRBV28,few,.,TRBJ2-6,TGTGCCAGCAGTTTATCGGCAGCCATTGAGTCTGGGGCCAACGTCCTGACTTTC,CASSLSAAIESGANVLTF
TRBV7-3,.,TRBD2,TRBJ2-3,TGTGCCAGCAGCCCAAGCGGGGCCACAGATACGCAGTATTTT,CASSPSGATDTQYF
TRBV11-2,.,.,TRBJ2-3,TGTGCCAGCAGCTCCCTTAGCCGAACAGATACGCAGTATTTT,CASSSLSRTDTQYF
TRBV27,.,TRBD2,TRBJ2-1,TGTGCCAGCAGCATTGGACTAGTTTACAATGAGCAGTTCTTC,CASSIGLVYNEQFF
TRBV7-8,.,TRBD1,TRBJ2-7,TGTGCCAGCAGCTCGCCGAGACAGGGGGGTATTGAGCAGTACTTC,CASSSPRQGGIEQYF
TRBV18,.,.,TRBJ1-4,TGTGCCACCACATCAGGACGTGCAACTAATGAAAAACTGTTTTTT,CATTSGRATNEKLFF
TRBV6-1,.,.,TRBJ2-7,TGTGCCAGCAGTGTAGGGATCTCCTACGAGCAGTACTTC,CASSVGISYEQYF
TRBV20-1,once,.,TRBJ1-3,TGCAGTGCTAACGTTGGAAACACCATATATTTT,CSANVGNTIYF
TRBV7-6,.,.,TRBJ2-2,TGTGCCAGCAGCTTAGCGTGGGGTCCCGGGGAGCTGTTTTTT,CASSLAWGPGELFF
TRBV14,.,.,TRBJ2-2,TGTGCCAGCAAACACGGGAGTAACACCGGGGAGCTGTTTTTT,CASKHGSNTGELFF
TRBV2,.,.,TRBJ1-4,TGTGCCAGCAGTGGGTTGGATAGGGAAAAACTGTTTTTT,CASSGLDREKLFF
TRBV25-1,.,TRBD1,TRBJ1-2,TGTGCCAGCAGTGAATGGGGGGACAGTAACTATGGCTACACCTTC,CASSEWGDSNYGYTF
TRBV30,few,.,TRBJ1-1,TGTGCCTGGAGTGTTAGTGTCCGGACTGAAGCTTTCTTT,CAWSVSVRTEAFF
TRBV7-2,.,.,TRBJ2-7,TGTGCCAGCACCCGGGACCGTTTCTCCTACGAGCAGTACTTC,CASTRDRFSYEQYF
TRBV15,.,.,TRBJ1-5,TGTGCCACCAGCAGAGCCCTAGGTCAGCCCCAGCATTTT,CATSRALGQPQHF
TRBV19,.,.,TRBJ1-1,TGTGCCAGTAGAACAGGGTACACTGAAGCTTTCTTT,CASRTGYTEAFF
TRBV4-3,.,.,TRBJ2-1,TGCGCCAGCTCCCAGGGCTACAATGAGCAGTTCTTC,CASSQGYNEQFF
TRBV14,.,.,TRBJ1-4,TGTGCCAGCAGGTCCAGTACCAATGAAAAACTGTTTTTT,CASRSSTNEKLFF
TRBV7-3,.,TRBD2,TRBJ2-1,TGTGCCAGCAGCCCGACAGCGGGAGGGCTCAATGAGCAGTTCTTC,CASSPTAGGLNEQFF
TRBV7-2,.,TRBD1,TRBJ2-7,TGTGCCAGCGGAAGGACAGGGCGGTACGAGCAGTACTTC,CASGRTGRYEQYF
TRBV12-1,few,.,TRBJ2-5,TGTGCCAGCAGCCCGATGGGGACTAGTCTTGGCGGGTACTTC,CASSPMGTSLGGYF
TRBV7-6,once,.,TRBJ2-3,TGTGCCAGCAGCTTAGCGCGGCAGAAGCTAAGCACAGATACGCAGTATTTT,CASSLARQKLSTDTQYF
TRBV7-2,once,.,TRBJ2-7,TGTGCCAGCAGCTTACCCCGCGGCGGAAACGCGGGTCGTGCCTACGAGCAGTACTTC,CASSLPRGGNAGRAYEQYF
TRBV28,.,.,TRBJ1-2,TGTGCCAGCAGTTTATGGGAGGGTTCCTATGGCTACACCTTC,CASSLWEGSYGYTF
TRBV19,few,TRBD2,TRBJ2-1,TGTGCCAGTAGTATAGATACCGGGAGGGGTGAGCAGTTCTTC,CASSIDTGRGEQFF
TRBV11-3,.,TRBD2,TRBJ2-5,TGTGCCAGCAGCATCGGGACTAGCGCGCCACAAGAGACCCAGTACTTC,CASSIGTSAPQETQYF
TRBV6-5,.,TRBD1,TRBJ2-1,TGTGCCAGCAGTTCCCTCAGGACAGGGTTTTTCAATGAGCAGTTCTTC,CASSSLRTGFFNEQFF
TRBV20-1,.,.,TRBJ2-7,TGCAGTGCTGACTTCTCCTACGAGCAGTACTTC,CSADFSYEQYF
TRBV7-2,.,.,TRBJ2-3,TGTGCCAGCAGCTTAGGTAGTCACACAGATACGCAGTATTTT,CASSLGSHTDTQYF
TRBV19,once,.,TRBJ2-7,TGTGCCAGTAGTCGGCAGGGTATGTACGAGCAGTACTTC,CASSRQGMYEQYF
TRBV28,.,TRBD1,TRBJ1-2,TGTGCCAGCAGTCAAAACAGGGGGCGAGGCTACACCTTC,CASSQNRGRGYTF
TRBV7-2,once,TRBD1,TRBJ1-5,TGTGCCAGCAGCTTAGGGACAGGGAGGCCCCAGCATTTT,CASSLGTGRPQHF
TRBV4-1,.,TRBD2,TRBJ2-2,TGCGCCAGCAGCTTGGGACTAGCGGGGGCCGGGGAGCTGTTTTTT,CASSLGLAGAGELFF
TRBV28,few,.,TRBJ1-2,TGTGCCAGCAGTTTATCGGGTTTTAACTATGGCTACACCTTC,CASSLSGFNYGYTF
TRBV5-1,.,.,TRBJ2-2,TGCGCCAGCAGCTTGGAGGGGTACGGGCACGGGGAGCTGTTTTTT,CASSLEGYGHGELFF
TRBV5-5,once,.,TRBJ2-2,TGTGCCAGCAGCCCTAGGGGTGGTGGGGAGCTGTTTTTT,CASSPRGGGELFF
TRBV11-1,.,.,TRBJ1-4,TGTGCCAGCAGCTTAGAGGGACAAGCGGAAAAACTGTTTTTT,CASSLEGQAEKLFF
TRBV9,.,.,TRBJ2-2,TGTGCCAGCAGCGTGGTGGACACTGGCACCGGGGAGCTGTTTTTT,CASSVVDTGTGELFF
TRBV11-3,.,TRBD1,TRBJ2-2,TGTGCCAGCAGCTTAGAGGGACAGCAGAACACCGGGGAGCTGTTTTTT,CASSLEGQQNTGELFF
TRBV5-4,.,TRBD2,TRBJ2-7,TGTGCCAGCAGCTATAGCGGGACGGCCTACGAGCAGTACTTC,CASSYSGTAYEQYF
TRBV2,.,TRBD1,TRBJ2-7,TGTGCCAGCAATCGCGGACAGGGCTTATACGAGCAGTACTTC,CASNRGQGLYEQYF
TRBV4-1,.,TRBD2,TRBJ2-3,TGCGCCAGCAGCTACCAGCGACTAGCGGGAGGGCCCCAGGAGGGTACGCAGTATTTT,CASSYQRLAGGPQEGTQYF
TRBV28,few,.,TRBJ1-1,TGTGCCAGCAGTTTTCAGACTGAAGCTTTCTTT,CASSFQTEAFF
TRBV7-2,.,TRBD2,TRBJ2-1,TGTGCCAGCAGCCTCTTTAGCGGGACCGACAATGAGCAGTTCTTC,CASSLFSGTDNEQFF